Below are 21 T cell receptor beta chains sequenced from a single sample in a study of blood T cell repertoires in COVID-19. The table came from immunoSEQ multiplex PCR; TCRdb's copy has only in-frame clones and leaves some out. There are approximately 300,000 clones in the sample; 80% to 90% occur only once, and around 0.84% lies in the top ten. Input material: peripheral blood. These receptors all come from a man aged 25 to 40 with acute or convalescent COVID-19.

In regard to this clone: Other DNA sequences of this sample code for an identical CDR3. V usage is TRBV7-3 and J usage is TRBJ2-3, with D possibly being TRBD2 (5 bases). Germline values: CDR1 SGHTA, CDR2 FQGTGA. Between the trimmed V and J ends, which lost 2 bases and 2 bases, there was a span of 11 bases. The CDR3 extends over 15 amino acids. CDR3 protein: CASSLEGVTTDTQYF. In nucleotides, the CDR3 is TGTGCCAGCAGCTTAGAGGGAGTCACCACAGATACGCAGTATTTT.

V is TRBV7-9 and J is TRBJ1-5; D is uncertain. Germline V gene sequence: CDR1 SEHNR, CDR2 FQNEAQ (reference sequence). V lost 1 base and J lost 3, with 10 bases in between. The CDR3 has 15 amino acids. Written as DNA, the CDR3 is TGTGCCAGCAGCTTAGGCAACAGCTTCAATCAGCCCCAGCATTTT. Its translation is CASSLGNSFNQPQHF. The variable domain in full, with the rest retrieved from reference TRBV7-9 and TRBJ1-5, is DTGVSQNPRHKITKRGQNVTFRCDPISEHNRLYWYRQTLGQGPEFLTYFQNEAQLEKSRLLSDRFSAERPKGSFSTLEIQRTEQGDSAMYLCASSLGNSFNQPQHFGDGTRLSIL.

This clone was seen only a few times. CDR3 sequence (DNA): TGCGCCAGCAGCTCTTCGGGACAGTCGAACACTGAAGCTTTCTTT. The encoded protein is CASSSSGQSNTEAFF. This sequence joins TRBV5-1 and TRBJ1-1; 7 positions match TRBD1. CDR1 and CDR2 (germline): SGHRS, YFSETQ. The CDR3 runs to 15 residues. J lost 1 base, V lost 3 bases, and 6 bases had no gene match.

The V and J genes are TRBV7-9 and TRBJ1-4; possibly TRBD1 for D (6 bases). Trimming left V 1 base short and J 7 bases short, with 13 bases between. CDR3 size: 15 residues. CDR1 SEHNR and CDR2 FQNEAQ come from the germline V gene (reference sequence). The CDR3 DNA is TGTGCCAGCAGCTTAGAAGGGGGAGTTGGTGAAAAACTGTTTTTT. Its protein product is CASSLEGGVGEKLFF.

This clone was seen only a few times. The rearrangement joins TRBV2 to TRBJ1-1; the D is unclear. This CDR3 is 14 amino acids long. Trimming took 1 base from V and 4 from J, leaving 10 bases between them. Germline lookup yields CDR1 SNHLY and CDR2 FYNNEI. CDR3 in amino acids: CASSEVRVGTEAFF. In DNA, the CDR3 is TGTGCCAGCAGTGAAGTTCGGGTAGGCACTGAAGCTTTCTTT.

V gene TRBV6-5 combines with J gene TRBJ1-6; D is perhaps TRBD1 (5 bases). The germline V gene has CDR1 MNHEY and CDR2 SVGAGI. CDR3 size: 16 residues. The V gene lost 1 base and the J gene lost 7 bases, with 14 bases spanning the gap. Here the CDR3 DNA reads TGTGCCAGCAGTTACTTTCCGCAGGGTGGGAATTCACCCCTCCACTTT. It codes for CASSYFPQGGNSPLHF.

DNA of the CDR3: TGTGCCAGCAGCTTGGCCATGGACAGGGTGAATTCACCCCTCCACTTT. This translates into CASSLAMDRVNSPLHF. The rearrangement joins TRBV5-4 to TRBJ1-6; 8 bases are shared with TRBD1. Germline V gene lookup returns CDR1 SGHNT and CDR2 YYREEE (reference sequence). The length of the CDR3 is 16 residues. Trimming took 0 bases from V and 7 from J; bases not matched to a gene: 6.

The chain has TRBV6-6 and TRBJ1-1; a possible D gene is TRBD1 (6 bases). CDR1 and CDR2 from the germline V gene are MNHNY and SVGAGI (reference sequence). The CDR3 extends over 14 amino acids. The V end lost 2 bases, the J end lost 1 base, and 8 bases lay between the germline ends. The CDR3 loop is CASSYLGANTEAFF. CDR3 nucleotide sequence: TGTGCCAGCAGTTACCTGGGGGCGAACACTGAAGCTTTCTTT.

This clone appeared a few times. This CDR3 is also generated by other DNA sequences in the sample. The chain links TRBV29-1 to TRBJ1-5; a possible D gene is TRBD1 (6 bases). From germline, CDR1 is SQVTM and CDR2 ANQGSEA. CDR3 length equals 12 residues. V dropped 4 bases and J dropped 4 bases, with 8 bases sitting between them. The CDR3: CSVAGDNQPQHF. The CDR3 DNA follows: TGCAGCGTTGCAGGGGATAATCAGCCCCAGCATTTT.

CDR3 sequence (DNA): TGTGCCAGCATGTATTTCGGGGGAGAAGCTTTCTTT. Its translation is CASMYFGGEAFF. The V and J genes are TRBV12-3 or TRBV12-4 and TRBJ1-1; D possibly corresponds to TRBD1 (5 bases). The CDR3 loop spans 12 amino acids. The ends were cut back, 7 bases at V and 8 bases at J, with 14 bases in the middle.

The chain links TRBV2 to TRBJ2-5; D might be TRBD2 (6 bases). This CDR3 is 14 amino acids long. Germline assignment: CDR1 SNHLY and CDR2 FYNNEI. Trimming pared 7 bases from V and 4 bases from J, leaving 16 bases between. CDR3 sequence: CASMRQGLRETQYF. The CDR3 DNA sequence: TGTGCCAGCATGAGGCAGGGACTCAGAGAGACCCAGTACTTC.

The chain couples TRBV29-1 to TRBJ1-5, with D unclear. This CDR3 contains 14 residues. The germline CDR1 and CDR2 sequences are SQVTM and ANQGSEA. V lost 6 bases to trimming and J lost 0 bases, with 12 bases between them. In DNA form, the CDR3 reads TGCAGCGTAGCAGAGAGCGGTAGCAATCAGCCCCAGCATTTT. Translation: CSVAESGSNQPQHF.

This clone was seen ten or more times. The chain links TRBV5-6 to TRBJ1-1; D not resolved. This CDR3 is built from 13 residues. Trimming cost V 4 bases and J 11 bases, with 18 bases left between them. The germline CDR1 and CDR2 sequences are SGHDT and YYEEEE. The CDR3 is CASSTNNGGTAFF. The CDR3 DNA follows: TGTGCCAGCAGCACGAACAACGGCGGTACCGCTTTCTTT.

This clone was observed once. The chain links TRBV5-6 to TRBJ1-2; 7 bases align to TRBD1. The V gene end was trimmed by 0 bases and the J gene end by 5 bases; junction bases not matched to a gene: 4. There are 14 residues in the CDR3. Per the germline V gene, CDR1 is SGHDT and CDR2 is YYEEEE. This chain's CDR3 is CASSLGGRGYGYTF. CDR3 DNA sequence: TGTGCCAGCAGCTTGGGTGGCAGGGGGTATGGCTACACCTTC.

This clone came up a few times. This rearrangement joins TRBV11-2 to TRBJ2-3; TRBD2 agrees at 11 bases. CDR3 length equals 16 residues. The V gene's germline CDR1 is SGHAT and CDR2 FQNNGV. V gave up 1 base and J gave up 7 bases; unmatched junction bases: 7. CDR3: CASSLGLAGGGYTQYF. In DNA form, the CDR3 reads TGTGCCAGCAGCTTAGGCCTAGCGGGAGGCGGGTATACGCAGTATTTT.

Comment on this clone: The sample contains more than one DNA sequence encoding this CDR3. The rearrangement uses TRBV5-1 and TRBJ2-1; 11 nucleotides agree with TRBD2. Germline loops: CDR1 SGHRS, CDR2 YFSETQ. The CDR3 loop spans 15 amino acids. The V gene end was trimmed by 4 bases and the J gene end by 3 bases; junction bases not matched to a gene: 3. This chain's CDR3 is CASSPGTSGYNEQFF. CDR3 sequence (DNA): TGCGCCAGCAGCCCCGGGACTAGCGGCTACAATGAGCAGTTCTTC.

The chain joins TRBV13 to TRBJ1-2, with D hard to call. With 5 bases removed from V and 4 bases from J, the gap between germline ends came to 11 bases. The CDR3 is 13 residues long. Germline CDR1 is PRHDT and CDR2 is FYEKMQ (reference sequence). In DNA form, the CDR3 reads TGTGCCAGCAGCCGTGGACTGATCTATGGCTACACCTTC. Amino acid sequence: CASSRGLIYGYTF.

Turning to this clone: Compared with germline, one end of the junction differs, possibly owing to a read error. The chain couples TRBV19 to TRBJ1-6; D call uncertain. The CDR3 has 15 residues. The germline V gene has CDR1 LNHDA and CDR2 SQIVND (reference sequence). CDR3 in amino acids: CASRIGSGSNSPLHF. Here the CDR3 DNA reads TGTGCCAGTAGGATAGGGTCTGGGAGTAATTCACCCCTCCACTTT.

The chain couples TRBV19 to TRBJ2-5; 8 nucleotides match TRBD2. The germline V gene has CDR1 LNHDA and CDR2 SQIVND (reference sequence). The CDR3 is 16 residues long. V lost 4 bases, J lost 5 bases, and 12 bases stayed unmatched. CDR3 in DNA: TGTGCCAGTAGTACCCCGGGGGGGGAGGGCCTGGAGACCCAGTACTTC. Protein: CASSTPGGEGLETQYF.

The chain employs TRBV7-6 and TRBJ1-4; 7 bases map to TRBD1. V lost 5 bases, J lost 4 bases, and 7 bases stayed unmatched. In germline, CDR1 is SGHVS, CDR2 FNYEAQ. The CDR3 contains 15 residues. CDR3 sequence reads: CASSSRQGINEKLFF. The CDR3, as DNA: TGTGCCAGCAGCAGCCGACAGGGAATTAATGAAAAACTGTTTTTT.

CDR3 residues: CASSLASGSLPYEQYF. The CDR3 coding sequence is TGCGCCAGCAGCTTAGCTAGCGGGAGCTTGCCCTACGAGCAGTACTTC. The rearrangement links TRBV5-1 to TRBJ2-7; 10 bases match TRBD2. This CDR3 is built from 16 residues. V lost 2 bases and J lost 2; bases outside the gene matches: 7. The germline V gene encodes CDR1 SGHRS and CDR2 YFSETQ.